A single sample is the source of the 20 T cell receptor beta chains below, sequenced in a study of cytomegalovirus exposure and HLA in healthy donors. Use of 60 Vbeta and 13 Jbeta primers characterized the PCR. The data were produced by immunoSEQ multiplex PCR, yet TCRdb's version contains in-frame clones alone and is incomplete. The sample consists of some 200,000 clones, around three quarters of them appearing once. The sequenced sample was PBMCs. The receptors were sampled from a man aged 40-55 years in good health and CMV-seronegative.

This clone has just a few counts. CDR3 amino acids: CASSPYNTGTGRSPLHF. The CDR3 DNA reads TGTGCCAGCAGCCCCTATAACACCGGGACAGGGCGTTCACCCCTCCACTTT. The rearrangement links TRBV5-8 to TRBJ1-6, with 9 bases matching TRBD1. Unmatched junction bases numbered 14, after V lost 4 bases and J lost 9 bases. The CDR3 is made up of 17 amino acids. In germline, CDR1 is SGHTS, CDR2 YDEGEE.

The V call is TRBV9, the J call TRBJ1-5; D is unresolved. Per the germline V gene, CDR1 is SGDLS and CDR2 is YYNGEE. This CDR3 has 15 amino acids. The V gene lost 0 bases and the J gene lost 2 bases, with 9 bases spanning the gap. As DNA, the CDR3 is TGTGCCAGCAGCGTAGACGGGAAGGGCAATCAGCCCCAGCATTTT. Translating gives CASSVDGKGNQPQHF.

This clone occurred once. The rearrangement links TRBV11-2 to TRBJ2-5; D may be TRBD2 (7 bases). From germline, CDR1 is SGHAT and CDR2 FQNNGV. The CDR3 covers 14 residues. V shed 9 bases and J shed 4 bases, with 18 bases lying between them. CDR3 loop: CASHLGGGPETQYF. CDR3 nucleotides: TGTGCCAGTCACCTAGGGGGGGGTCCAGAGACCCAGTACTTC. Full variable domain (rest looked up from reference TRBV11-2 and TRBJ2-5): EAGVAQSPRYKIIEKRQSVAFWCNPISGHATLYWYQQILGQGPKLLIQFQNNGVVDDSQLPKDRFSAERLKGVDSTLKIQPAKLEDSAVYLCASHLGGGPETQYFGPGTRLLVL.

The chain employs TRBV7-9 and TRBJ1-1; TRBD1 agrees at 7 bases. Trimming removed 3 bases from V and 1 base from J; junction bases left unmatched: 5. This CDR3 is built from 15 residues. CDR1 and CDR2 (germline): SEHNR, FQNEAQ (reference sequence). For the CDR3, the DNA is TGTGCCAGCAGCTTTTCGGGACAGTCGAACACTGAAGCTTTCTTT. Translating it yields CASSFSGQSNTEAFF.

V usage is TRBV29-1 and J usage is TRBJ2-5; D is uncertain. Germline V gene data show CDR1 as SQVTM and CDR2 as ANQGSEA. This CDR3 spans 13 amino acids. Trimming left V 4 bases short and J 1 base short, with 10 bases between. CDR3 bases: TGCAGCGTTGCATCAGGTATCCAAGAGACCCAGTACTTC. Translated: CSVASGIQETQYF.

The chain is built from TRBV9 and TRBJ2-1; TRBD1 agrees at 9 bases. V lost 0 bases, J lost 0 bases, and 7 bases stayed unmatched. This CDR3 comprises 18 residues. CDR1 is SGDLS, CDR2 YYNGEE, per germline. The CDR3: CASSVDRGPPSSYNEQFF. DNA for the CDR3: TGTGCCAGCAGCGTAGACAGGGGGCCTCCAAGCTCCTACAATGAGCAGTTCTTC.

The chain uses TRBV4-1 and TRBJ1-6; D possibly corresponds to TRBD1 (6 bases). This CDR3 has 15 amino acids. CDR1 is MGHRA and CDR2 is YSYEKL in the germline V gene. Trimming left V 0 bases short and J 7 bases short, with 10 bases between. The CDR3 DNA follows: TGCGCCAGCAGCCAAGATAGGGGGAAGAATTCACCCCTCCACTTT. Encoded protein: CASSQDRGKNSPLHF.

The rearrangement links TRBV10-3 to TRBJ2-2; 7 bases map to TRBD1. CDR1 and CDR2 from the germline V gene are ENHRY and SYGVKD. The CDR3 has 15 residues. J gave up 0 bases and V 4 bases, and 2 bases lay outside the gene matches. This CDR3 reads CAISGQGANTGELFF. CDR3 DNA sequence: TGTGCCATCAGTGGGCAGGGGGCGAACACCGGGGAGCTGTTTTTT.

This chain links TRBV5-4 with TRBJ2-5; maybe TRBD1 (5 bases). V gave up 4 bases and J gave up 5 bases, with 9 bases separating them. CDR3 size: 12 residues. Germline-derived CDR1 and CDR2 are SGHNT and YYREEE (reference sequence). The CDR3 DNA follows: TGTGCCAGCAGCGCTGCAGGGGAGACCCAGTACTTC. Translated: CASSAAGETQYF.

This clone was counted between two and nine times. The junction departs from germline at one end; a sequencing error may be responsible. V gene TRBV7-3 combines with J gene TRBJ1-2; D remains unclear. Germline V gene sequence: CDR1 SGHTA, CDR2 FQGTGA. This CDR3 region has 13 residues. Here the CDR3 DNA reads TGTGCCAGCAGCTCCCGGCCTGACTATGGCCACACCTTC. It is translated as CASSSRPDYGHTF.

The CDR3, as DNA: TGTGCCAGCAGCCCCCGGGTAGATCGGCCCCAGCATTTT. Translated: CASSPRVDRPQHF. The chain couples TRBV4-2 to TRBJ1-5; D gene ambiguous. With 4 bases removed from V and 9 bases from J, the gap between germline ends came to 13 bases. CDR1 is LGHNA and CDR2 is YNFKEQ in the germline V gene. This CDR3 is built from 13 residues.

The CDR3 DNA reads as TGTGCCAGTAGTAGGACTAGCGCGGAGACCCAGTACTTC. This encodes CASSRTSAETQYF. The genes are TRBV19 and TRBJ2-5; 9 bases line up with TRBD2. Germline CDR1 LNHDA, CDR2 SQIVND (reference sequence). V was pared by 4 bases and J by 5 bases, with 2 bases of the junction left unmatched. This CDR3 is 13 amino acids long.

This chain connects TRBV5-1 to TRBJ2-5; the match to TRBD1 covers 7 bases. Germline V gene lookup returns CDR1 SGHRS and CDR2 YFSETQ. J gave up 5 bases and V 4 bases, and 8 bases lay outside the gene matches. The CDR3 spans 14 residues. CDR3: CASSPGTEGETQYF. The CDR3, as DNA: TGCGCCAGCAGCCCTGGGACAGAGGGGGAGACCCAGTACTTC.

The chain uses TRBV5-3 and TRBJ2-1; D possibly corresponds to TRBD1 (5 bases). TRBV5-3 is designated an ORF whose function remains uncertain. The CDR3 is made up of 15 amino acids. V gave up 4 bases and J gave up 5 bases, with 16 bases separating them. The CDR3 here is CARSPPRGEDNEQFF. The CDR3 DNA reads as TGTGCCAGAAGCCCCCCAAGGGGCGAAGACAATGAGCAGTTCTTC.

The CDR3 is CASTQRGEQFF. The CDR3 DNA sequence: TGTGCCAGCACACAGCGGGGAGAGCAGTTCTTC. The chain links TRBV6-1 to TRBJ2-1; 7 bases fit TRBD2. The germline CDR1 and CDR2 sequences are MNHNS and SASEGT. CDR3 length equals 11 residues. J was trimmed by 10 bases and V by 7 bases; bases with no gene match: 4.

The J gene is TRBJ2-5, the V gene TRBV18; D is unresolved. Germline CDR1 is KGHSH and CDR2 is LQKENI. V lost 3 bases and J lost 7, with 15 bases in between. The CDR3 spans 14 residues. The CDR3 coding sequence is TGTGCCAGCTCACCGGCCACCCCAAGTGGGACCCAGTACTTC. It encodes CASSPATPSGTQYF.

The chain uses TRBV6-1 and TRBJ2-6; TRBD1 is a possible D gene (5 bases). Trimming left V 4 bases short and J 0 bases short, with 10 bases between. The CDR3 is made up of 16 amino acids. From germline, CDR1 is MNHNS and CDR2 SASEGT. CDR3 amino acids: CASSADIRSGANVLTF. CDR3 bases: TGTGCCAGCAGTGCGGACATCCGCTCTGGGGCCAACGTCCTGACTTTC.

This chain uses TRBV7-3 with TRBJ1-5; D is unclear. The CDR3 has 13 amino acids. Trimming pared 8 bases from V and 6 bases from J, leaving 14 bases between. Germline lookup yields CDR1 SGHTA and CDR2 FQGTGA. The CDR3 DNA follows: TGTGCCAGCTCGGTCGGGTTTGGTCAGCCCCAGCATTTT. This translates into CASSVGFGQPQHF.

The chain combines TRBV7-9 with TRBJ1-2; 10 positions agree with TRBD1. V lost 5 bases, J lost 7 bases, and 7 bases stayed unmatched. This CDR3 has 14 residues. Germline-derived CDR1 and CDR2 are SEHNR and FQNEAQ (reference sequence). The CDR3 region has the DNA TGTGCCAGCAGCATGGGGACAGGGGATCTTGGCTACACCTTC. It codes for CASSMGTGDLGYTF. The complete variable domain, with remaining parts taken from reference TRBV7-9 and TRBJ1-2, reads DTGVSQNPRHKITKRGQNVTFRCDPISEHNRLYWYRQTLGQGPEFLTYFQNEAQLEKSRLLSDRFSAERPKGSFSTLEIQRTEQGDSAMYLCASSMGTGDLGYTFGSGTRLTVV.

This rearrangement joins TRBV12-5 to TRBJ2-2; D call uncertain. This CDR3 has 12 residues. The germline gives CDR1 LGHNT, CDR2 FRNRAP. The germline V and J ends were trimmed by 8 bases and 6 bases, with 10 bases remaining between them. The CDR3 coding sequence is TGTGCTAGTAAGGTGGGCGCCGGGGAGCTGTTTTTT. Amino acids: CASKVGAGELFF.